Following are 10 T cell receptor beta chains from one sample sequenced in a study of post-analysis software for immune sequencing data. Notes on the study in general: In patients, five or six TRBV segments were more frequent than in controls, with TRBV5-6, TRBV5-1 and TRBV20-1 among them.

Unique molecular identifiers tagged the TCR beta cDNA libraries. One entry per CDR3 protein results from TCRdb running MiXCR on the PCR reads. The data contain 750,000 to 950,000 distinct CDR3 sequences, approximately 57% of them singletons. The antigens these receptors bind are not known. Specimen: blood. The receptors were sampled from a girl aged 10 to 17 with multiple sclerosis.

A single count supports this clonotype. This CDR3 reads CATSEYGVWYF. The CDR3 DNA follows: TGTGCCACCAGTGAGTATGGGGTCTGGTACTTC. This chain links TRBV24-1 with TRBJ2-7; D unclear. The CDR3 has 11 amino acids. Germline CDR1 is KGHDR and CDR2 is SFDVKD. V was trimmed by 4 bases and J by 12 bases, leaving 12 bases between them.

This clonotype showed up just a few times. The chain uses TRBV11-2 and TRBJ2-7, with D possibly matching TRBD1 (5 bases). The germline gives CDR1 SGHAT, CDR2 FQNNGV. The CDR3 consists of 15 residues. V lost 2 bases, J lost 3 bases, and 14 bases lay in between. This CDR3 reads CASSLQGLGHYEQYF. The CDR3 nucleotides read TGTGCCAGCAGCTTACAGGGTCTGGGGCACTACGAGCAGTACTTC.

This clonotype has only a few counts. The V and J genes are TRBV7-9 and TRBJ1-2; 10 nucleotides agree with TRBD1. Germline loops: CDR1 SEHNR, CDR2 FQNEAQ (reference sequence). V was clipped by 4 bases and J by 4 bases; unmatched bases: 6. The CDR3 is 15 residues long. CDR3 coding DNA: TGTGCCAGCAGCTACCGGACAGGGGGGGGCTATGGCTACACCTTC. Its protein is CASSYRTGGGYGYTF.

The chain recombines TRBV5-1 with TRBJ2-4; D is unresolved. The ends were cut back, 0 bases at V and 0 bases at J, with 10 bases in the middle. The germline V gene has CDR1 SGHRS and CDR2 YFSETQ. The CDR3 extends over 16 amino acids. The CDR3 loop reads CASSLGQVIAKNIQYF. The CDR3 nucleotides read TGCGCCAGCAGCTTGGGTCAGGTTATAGCCAAAAACATTCAGTACTTC.

The chain combines TRBV29-1 with TRBJ2-3; 9 bases agree with TRBD1. The CDR3 runs 16 residues. The germline CDR1 and CDR2 sequences are SQVTM and ANQGSEA. After removal of 7 bases from V and 1 base from J, the junction contained 12 bases not matched to a gene. DNA for the CDR3: TGCAGCGCTCAAAGCCGGGACAGGGTTGGCACAGATACGCAGTATTTT. Translated: CSAQSRDRVGTDTQYF.

This CDR3 reads CSAHHGTGRTEAFF. The CDR3 nucleotides read TGCAGTGCTCATCACGGGACAGGGCGCACTGAAGCTTTCTTT. The J gene is TRBJ1-1, the V gene TRBV20-1, with TRBD1 identical over 9 bases. This CDR3 comprises 14 residues. With V trimmed by 5 bases and J by 4 bases, 8 bases remained unmatched. The germline V gene has CDR1 DFQATT and CDR2 SNEGSKA (reference sequence).

This clonotype appeared a few times. The chain couples TRBV27 to TRBJ2-7, with 9 bases that match TRBD2. V was clipped by 6 bases and J by 6 bases; unmatched bases: 9. There are 14 residues in the CDR3. The germline CDR1 and CDR2 sequences are MNHEY and SMNVEV (reference sequence). CDR3 sequence: CASRGSTSGSEQYF. The DNA for the CDR3 is TGTGCCAGCAGGGGTTCGACTAGCGGCAGCGAGCAGTACTTC.

For the CDR3, the DNA is TGTGCCAGCAGCTCGCTAGCGGGAGGGAATACGCAGTATTTT. This sequence encodes CASSSLAGGNTQYF. The chain combines TRBV5-5 with TRBJ2-3; TRBD2 matches 12 bases. This CDR3 contains 14 residues. CDR1 SGHKS and CDR2 YYEKEE come from the germline V gene (reference sequence). V dropped 3 bases and J dropped 7; count of bases not matched to a gene: 3.

This clonotype was counted between two and nine times. The chain recombines TRBV4-1 with TRBJ1-6; D call uncertain. The germline gives CDR1 MGHRA, CDR2 YSYEKL. The CDR3 runs to 14 residues. V lost 1 base to trimming and J lost 4 bases, with 5 bases between them. The CDR3 nucleotides are TGCGCCAGCAGCCAAGCAGATTATAATTCACCCCTCCACTTT. Its translation: CASSQADYNSPLHF.

In this sample, this clonotype turned up a few times. The chain uses TRBV10-3 and TRBJ2-2; 7 positions match TRBD2. There are 16 residues in the CDR3. Germline values: CDR1 ENHRY, CDR2 SYGVKD. Trimming took 2 bases from V and 1 from J; bases not matched to a gene: 4. The chain's CDR3 is CAISEGAGLNTGELFF. Here the CDR3 DNA reads TGTGCCATCAGTGAGGGAGCGGGGTTGAACACCGGGGAGCTGTTTTTT.